The subject of this entry is one T cell receptor beta chain. Its target is unknown. Sequencing was performed with immunoSEQ multiplex PCR; in TCRdb, only in-frame clones are kept and a portion is missing. The sample carries 200,000 to 250,000 clones, around 94% recorded once. The entry originates in a study of T cell responses to AZD1222 COVID-19 vaccine. Overall study results and limits: In all cases, repertoires were sampled only after the peak T cell response. Baseline serology detected seropositivity in only six or seven AZD1222 recipients.

This CDR3 comprises 13 residues. CDR1 and CDR2 (germline): MNHNS, SASEGT. The V gene lost 2 bases and the J gene lost 2 bases, with 5 bases spanning the gap. This chain connects TRBV6-1 to TRBJ2-3; D unresolved. The receptor comes from an adult who received the MenACWY meningococcal vaccine as a control. This material consisted of peripheral blood, taken 28 days after the second dose of the MenACWY control vaccine. The CDR3 reads CASSELVTDTQYF. In nucleotides, the CDR3 is TGTGCCAGCAGTGAATTGGTCACAGATACGCAGTATTTT.